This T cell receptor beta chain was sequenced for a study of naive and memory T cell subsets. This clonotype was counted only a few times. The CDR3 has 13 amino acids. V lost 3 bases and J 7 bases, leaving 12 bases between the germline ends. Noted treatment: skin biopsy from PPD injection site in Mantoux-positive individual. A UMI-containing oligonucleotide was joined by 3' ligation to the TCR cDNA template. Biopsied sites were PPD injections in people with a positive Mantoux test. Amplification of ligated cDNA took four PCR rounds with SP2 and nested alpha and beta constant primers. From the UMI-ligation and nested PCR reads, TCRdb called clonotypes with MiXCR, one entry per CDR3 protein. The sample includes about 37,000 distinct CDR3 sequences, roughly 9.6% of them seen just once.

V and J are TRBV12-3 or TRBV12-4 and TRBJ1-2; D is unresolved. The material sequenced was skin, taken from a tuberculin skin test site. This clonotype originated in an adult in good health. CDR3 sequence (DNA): TGTGCCAGCAGTTTGGTTAAGGGATTTGGCTACACCTTC. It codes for CASSLVKGFGYTF.